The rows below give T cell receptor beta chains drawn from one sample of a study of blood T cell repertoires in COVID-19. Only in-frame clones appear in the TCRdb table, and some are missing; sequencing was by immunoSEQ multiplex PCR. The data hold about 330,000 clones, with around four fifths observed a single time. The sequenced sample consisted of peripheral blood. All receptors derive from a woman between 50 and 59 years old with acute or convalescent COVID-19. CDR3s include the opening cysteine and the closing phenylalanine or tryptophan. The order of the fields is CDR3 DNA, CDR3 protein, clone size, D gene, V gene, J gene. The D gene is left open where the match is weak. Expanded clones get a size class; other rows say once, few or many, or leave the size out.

CDR3 DNA: TGTGCCAGTAGCCCCGTGCGGGGATCTGGAAACACCATATATTTT; CDR3 protein: CASSPVRGSGNTIYF; clone size: .; D gene: .; V gene: TRBV19; J gene: TRBJ1-3
CDR3 DNA: TGTGCCAGCAGCCAGGGTTTGGTCACCGGGGAGCTGTTTTTT; CDR3 protein: CASSQGLVTGELFF; clone size: .; D gene: .; V gene: TRBV5-4; J gene: TRBJ2-2
CDR3 DNA: TGTGCCAGCTCAGGGACAGGGCCTAGCACAGATACGCAGTATTTT; CDR3 protein: CASSGTGPSTDTQYF; clone size: .; D gene: TRBD1; V gene: TRBV18; J gene: TRBJ2-3
CDR3 DNA: TGTGCCAGCAGCTTAGCGAGGGCTCACAATGAGCAGTTCTTC; CDR3 protein: CASSLARAHNEQFF; clone size: .; D gene: .; V gene: TRBV7-2; J gene: TRBJ2-1
CDR3 DNA: TGTGCCAGTAGTCTCTACAGGGCCGGGGAGCTGTTTTTT; CDR3 protein: CASSLYRAGELFF; clone size: .; D gene: .; V gene: TRBV19; J gene: TRBJ2-2
CDR3 DNA: TGCGCCAGCCAGGGATCAACTAATGAAAAACTGTTTTTT; CDR3 protein: CASQGSTNEKLFF; clone size: .; D gene: .; V gene: TRBV5-1; J gene: TRBJ1-4
CDR3 DNA: TGTGCCAGCAGCTTCGGGACTTGGAGTTACGAGCAGTACTTC; CDR3 protein: CASSFGTWSYEQYF; clone size: .; D gene: .; V gene: TRBV5-6; J gene: TRBJ2-7
CDR3 DNA: TGTGCCAGCAGCCCCGGTACCGGGGGGGGGTACCAAGAGACCCAGTACTTC; CDR3 protein: CASSPGTGGGYQETQYF; clone size: few; D gene: TRBD2; V gene: TRBV11-2; J gene: TRBJ2-5
CDR3 DNA: TGTGCCAGCTCACCTTTAGCGGGGGAGTACAATGAGCAGTTCTTC; CDR3 protein: CASSPLAGEYNEQFF; clone size: .; D gene: TRBD2; V gene: TRBV18; J gene: TRBJ2-1
CDR3 DNA: TGTGCCAGCAGCGCCGACAGTTATGAAAAACTGTTTTTT; CDR3 protein: CASSADSYEKLFF; clone size: .; D gene: .; V gene: TRBV5-4; J gene: TRBJ1-4
CDR3 DNA: TGTGCCACCAGTGACCTCAGGGACTCGAACACCGGGGAGCTGTTTTTT; CDR3 protein: CATSDLRDSNTGELFF; clone size: .; D gene: .; V gene: TRBV24-1; J gene: TRBJ2-2
CDR3 DNA: TGTGCCAGCAGCTGGGACAGCTACAATGAGCAGTTCTTC; CDR3 protein: CASSWDSYNEQFF; clone size: .; D gene: TRBD1; V gene: TRBV5-4; J gene: TRBJ2-1
CDR3 DNA: TGTGCCAGCAGCGCTAACAGGGGCATGTATGAGCAGTTCTTC; CDR3 protein: CASSANRGMYEQFF; clone size: .; D gene: TRBD1; V gene: TRBV11-2; J gene: TRBJ2-1
CDR3 DNA: TGTGCCACCAGCCCAGGGACTGGGGGGGGCCCGAGGGAGACCCAGTACTTC; CDR3 protein: CATSPGTGGGPRETQYF; clone size: .; D gene: .; V gene: TRBV15; J gene: TRBJ2-5
CDR3 DNA: TGTGCCAGCAGCGTTACTAGCACAGATACGCAGTATTTT; CDR3 protein: CASSVTSTDTQYF; clone size: .; D gene: .; V gene: TRBV9; J gene: TRBJ2-3
CDR3 DNA: TGTGCCAGCAGCTTAGGCACAGATGGTTCACCCCTCCACTTT; CDR3 protein: CASSLGTDGSPLHF; clone size: .; D gene: .; V gene: TRBV7-2; J gene: TRBJ1-6
CDR3 DNA: TGTGCCAGCAGTCCGGGGACAGGGGGCTCCTACAATGAGCAGTTCTTC; CDR3 protein: CASSPGTGGSYNEQFF; clone size: .; D gene: TRBD1; V gene: TRBV6-4; J gene: TRBJ2-1
CDR3 DNA: TGTGCCAGCAGCGCCGCCTCGGGCGGGGTTAATGAAAAACTGTTTTTT; CDR3 protein: CASSAASGGVNEKLFF; clone size: .; D gene: .; V gene: TRBV7-9; J gene: TRBJ1-4
CDR3 DNA: TGTGCCACCAGTGATCCCCGTAGCGGGGACTACAATGAGCAGTTCTTC; CDR3 protein: CATSDPRSGDYNEQFF; clone size: .; D gene: TRBD2; V gene: TRBV24-1; J gene: TRBJ2-1
CDR3 DNA: TGTGCCAGCAGCCATGGGCTAGCGGGGGGGGCCGGGGAGACCCAGTACTTC; CDR3 protein: CASSHGLAGGAGETQYF; clone size: .; D gene: TRBD2; V gene: TRBV3-1/TRBV3-2; J gene: TRBJ2-5
CDR3 DNA: TGCGCCAGCAGCCCGGGGGACTCCTACAATGAGCAGTTCTTC; CDR3 protein: CASSPGDSYNEQFF; clone size: .; D gene: .; V gene: TRBV5-1; J gene: TRBJ2-1
CDR3 DNA: TGTGCCAGCCCTCCCGCCCCGGGACTAGCGGGGTTCGCCGCGAACACCGGGGAGCTGTTTTTT; CDR3 protein: CASPPAPGLAGFAANTGELFF; clone size: .; D gene: TRBD2; V gene: TRBV2; J gene: TRBJ2-2
CDR3 DNA: TGTGCCAGCAGCTTAGACGGGACAGGGGGCCAAAACATTCAGTACTTC; CDR3 protein: CASSLDGTGGQNIQYF; clone size: .; D gene: TRBD1; V gene: TRBV7-2; J gene: TRBJ2-4